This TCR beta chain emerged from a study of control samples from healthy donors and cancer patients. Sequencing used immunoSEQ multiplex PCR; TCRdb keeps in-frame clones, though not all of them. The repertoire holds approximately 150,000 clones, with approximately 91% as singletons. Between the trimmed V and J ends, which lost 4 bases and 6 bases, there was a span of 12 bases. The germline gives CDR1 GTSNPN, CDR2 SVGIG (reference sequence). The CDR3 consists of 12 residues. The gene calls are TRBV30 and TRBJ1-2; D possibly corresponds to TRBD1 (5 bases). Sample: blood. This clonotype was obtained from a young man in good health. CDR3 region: CAWNQGSHGYTF. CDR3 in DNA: TGTGCCTGGAATCAGGGATCCCATGGCTACACCTTC.